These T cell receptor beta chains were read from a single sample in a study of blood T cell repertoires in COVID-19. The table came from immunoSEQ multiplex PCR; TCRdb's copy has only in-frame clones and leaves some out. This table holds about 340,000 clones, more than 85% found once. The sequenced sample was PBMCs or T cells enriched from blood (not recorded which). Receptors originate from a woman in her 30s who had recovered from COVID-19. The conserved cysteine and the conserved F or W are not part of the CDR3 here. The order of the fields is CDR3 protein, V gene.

ASSIARGETQY,TRBV19
SARTGYGYT,TRBV20-1
ASSQDPRQPQH,TRBV3-1/TRBV3-2
ASSQAPQSQDIQY,TRBV3-1/TRBV3-2
AGAGANVLT,TRBV7-9
ASRQGGTEAF,TRBV10-3
ASSPQLSSYEQY,TRBV18
ASSFAPGALRNTGELF,TRBV28
ASSNGNEQF,TRBV12-3/TRBV12-4
AISGTSTHEQF,TRBV10-3
ASSFGGSYEQY,TRBV7-2
AWSRGGTRYTPLH,TRBV30
ASSGAGGWNTEAF,TRBV7-9
ATSRDRRRNYGYT,TRBV15
ATSRVTGTGFEY,TRBV15
AWNRGHSGNTIY,TRBV30
ASSNPGQGDTEAF,TRBV7-9
ASRTRTGVNTEAF,TRBV19
ASRIRPGEAF,TRBV5-8
ASSPRPGLAGGPGEQF,TRBV5-8
ASSFGQSYEQY,TRBV6-5
ASSPPFTDTQY,TRBV5-1
ASRSSGLNTGELF,TRBV6-5
ASSFNTGADGYT,TRBV27
ASSSFSDTQY,TRBV6-2/TRBV6-3
ASSLVSDTQY,TRBV5-1
ASSMGTKETQY,TRBV19
ASSQGDSYEQY,TRBV4-3
ASSGQEETQY,TRBV28
ASSESLLRTENTEAF,TRBV10-1
SAAGDALYEQY,TRBV29-1
ASSLGVGAYEQY,TRBV7-2
ASRTSGSYEQY,TRBV7-2
ASRSGQSNQPQH,TRBV28
ASSFRDRSYEQY,TRBV28
ASSTQQGAETQY,TRBV28
ASSFDRGRFVEQF,TRBV7-9
ASSKSTGSGTEAF,TRBV6-5
ASSSTDATNEKLF,TRBV5-5